These 14 T cell receptor beta chains were all obtained from the same sample, sequenced in a study of tissue T cells after allogeneic stem cell transplantation. Method: immunoSEQ multiplex PCR; TCRdb's copy keeps in-frame clones and lacks some. The sample consists of about 7,100 clones, 60% to 70% of them appearing once. Material: blood. The receptors come from a female BALB/c mouse in good health. Strain haplotype at MHC: H2-d.

A single count supports this clone. Gene names and germline match the mouse. The CDR3 is cut off 1 residue early in the read; its end comes from the germline J gene. The chain recombines TRBV19 with TRBJ2-3; 7 bases are shared with TRBD2. This CDR3 is built from 14 residues. J lost 0 bases, V lost 2 bases, and 0 bases had no gene match. Germline V gives CDR1 FNHDT, CDR2 SITEND (reference sequence). CDR3 DNA, as far as it was read: TGTGCCAGCAGTATGGGGGGGAGTGCAGAAACGCTGTAT. It codes for CASSMGGSAETLY. The entire CDR3 reads CASSMGGSAETLYF.

As for this clone: Gene names and germline refer to mouse. The CDR3 is cut off 1 residue early in the read; its end comes from the germline J gene. The V gene is TRBV19, the J gene TRBJ2-2; 8 nucleotides line up with TRBD1. This CDR3 is 15 amino acids long. Trimming at V came to 5 bases and at J to 4 bases, leaving 7 bases not matched to a gene. Germline lookup yields CDR1 FNHDT and CDR2 SITEND (reference sequence). CDR3 protein: CASSLWTGSTGQLYF. The part of the CDR3 DNA that was read is TGTGCCAGCAGCCTTTGGACAGGGAGCACCGGGCAGCTCTAC.

This clone was detected only a few times. The gene symbols are mouse symbols. The CDR3 end falls 1 residue outside the read, so it is completed with the germline J gene. V is TRBV13-3 and J is TRBJ2-7; 7 nucleotides line up with TRBD1. This CDR3 has 13 amino acids. V gave up 0 bases and J gave up 7 bases; unmatched junction bases: 4. Germline V CDR1 and CDR2: NNHDY, SYVADS. This CDR3 is CASSDDRGGEQYF. The sequenced CDR3 bases are TGTGCCAGCAGTGATGACAGGGGTGGGGAACAGTAC.

As concerns this clone: Germline and genes here are mouse. The sequence runs out 1 residue before the end of the CDR3; the remainder is reconstructed from the germline J gene. The rearrangement links TRBV1 to TRBJ2-5, with no clear D. V lost 3 bases and J 6 bases, leaving 1 base between the germline ends. The germline CDR1 and CDR2 sequences are NSQYPW and LRSPGD (reference sequence). This CDR3 is 10 amino acids long. CDR3: CTCSADTQYF. The sequenced part of the CDR3 DNA is TGCACCTGCAGTGCCGACACCCAGTAC.

This clone was detected once. Mouse gene names apply. The sequence runs out 1 residue before the end of the CDR3; the remainder is reconstructed from the germline J gene. The rearrangement joins TRBV19 to TRBJ1-1, with 9 bases identical to TRBD1. The CDR3 runs to 14 residues. With V trimmed by 5 bases and J by 1 base, 3 bases remained unmatched. Germline CDR1 FNHDT, CDR2 SITEND (reference sequence). CDR3 amino acids: CASRAGQGNTEVFF. Incomplete CDR3 DNA: TGTGCCAGCAGGGCGGGACAGGGGAACACAGAAGTCTTC.

This clone was observed a single time. Gene labels here are mouse ones. The read comes to an end 1 residue before the CDR3 does, leaving the germline J gene to fill in the end. The gene calls are TRBV13-2 and TRBJ1-4, with TRBD1 matching over 7 bases. This CDR3 contains 14 residues. CDR1 NNHNN and CDR2 SYGAGS come from the germline V gene (reference sequence). Germline trimming cut 0 bases from V and 4 bases from J; bases unmatched to any gene: 0. CDR3 bases read: TGTGCCAGCGGTGATGGACAGGGCAACGAAAGATTATTT. Amino acid sequence: CASGDGQGNERLF. In full, the CDR3 is CASGDGQGNERLFF.

Worth noting for this clone: Gene names and germline match the mouse. The DNA ends 1 residue before the CDR3 does, and the rest of the CDR3 is filled in from the germline J gene. In the same sample, other DNA sequences code for this CDR3. The chain combines TRBV30 with TRBJ2-3; 11 nucleotides match TRBD2. The germline CDR1 and CDR2 sequences are SQVVS and ANEGSEA. The CDR3 length is 15 residues. V was pared by 6 bases and J by 0 bases, with 5 bases of the junction left unmatched. Here the CDR3 reads CSSRDWGISAETLYF. CDR3 bases read: TGTAGTTCCAGGGACTGGGGGATAAGTGCAGAAACGCTGTAT. Variable domain in full (rest from reference TRBV30 and TRBJ2-3): SVLLYQKPNRDICQSGTSLKIQCVADSQVVSMFWYQQFQEQSLMLMATANEGSEATYESGFTKDKFPISRPNLTFSTLTVNNARPGDSSIYFCSSRDWGISAETLYFGSGTRLTVL.

Remarks on this clone: Mouse names are used for the genes. The DNA ends 1 residue before the CDR3 does, and the rest of the CDR3 is filled in from the germline J gene. The rearrangement links TRBV31 to TRBJ2-4; D is uncertain. The germline V gene has CDR1 GKSSPN and CDR2 SITVG. The ends were cut back, 0 bases at V and 0 bases at J, with 10 bases in the middle. The CDR3 extends over 15 amino acids. CDR3 bases read: TGTGCCTGGAGTCTCCGGGAACCTAGTCAAAACACCTTGTAC. It yields the protein CAWSLREPSQNTLY. The CDR3, in full, reads CAWSLREPSQNTLYF.

About this clone itself: The genes are named according to mouse. The DNA ends 1 residue before the CDR3 does, and the rest of the CDR3 is filled in from the germline J gene. The V gene is TRBV5, the J gene TRBJ2-5; 9 bases agree with TRBD2. The germline gives CDR1 LGHNA, CDR2 YNLKQL (reference sequence). The CDR3 is 16 residues long. V trimming: 2 bases; J trimming: 2 bases; junction bases outside the gene matches: 5. CDR3 DNA (partial): TGTGCCAGCAGCCAACAAAACTGGGGGGCCCAAGACACCCAGTAC. This codes for CASSQQNWGAQDTQY. The full CDR3 reads CASSQQNWGAQDTQYF.

Notes on this clone: Genes here carry mouse names. The sequenced fragment ends 1 residue before the CDR3 boundary, so the rest is inferred from the germline J gene. The chain carries TRBV31 and TRBJ2-5, with 9 bases that match TRBD1. The trim removed 0 bases at V and 3 bases at J, leaving 4 bases unmatched. CDR3 length: 15 residues. Germline V gives CDR1 GKSSPN, CDR2 SITVG. The CDR3 loop reads CAWSLMGTGQDTQYF. The CDR3 DNA, read in part, is TGTGCCTGGAGTCTAATGGGGACAGGGCAAGACACCCAGTAC.

As to this clone: These gene names are mouse names. With the read ending 1 residue before the CDR3 end, the germline J gene is used to fill in that end. The chain carries TRBV4 and TRBJ2-4; a possible D gene is TRBD1 (6 bases). The V gene's germline CDR1 is LGHDT and CDR2 YNNKQL (reference sequence). The CDR3 consists of 13 residues. Trimming pared 3 bases from V and 6 bases from J, leaving 10 bases between. The part of the CDR3 DNA that was read is TGTGCCAGCAGCTATGGGACAACTAACACCTTGTAC. This gives the protein CASSYGTTNTLY. The whole CDR3 reads CASSYGTTNTLYF.

Notes on this clone: Mouse gene names and germline throughout. With the read ending 1 residue before the CDR3 end, the germline J gene is used to fill in that end. V and J are TRBV30 and TRBJ1-1; no clear D. The CDR3 contains 11 residues. Germline V gives CDR1 SQVVS, CDR2 ANEGSEA. Trimming removed 4 bases from V and 0 bases from J, with 3 bases in between. Incomplete CDR3 DNA: TGTAGTTCTACACAGAACACAGAAGTCTTC. As protein: CSSTQNTEVF. Given in full, the CDR3 is CSSTQNTEVFF.

With regard to this clone: At one boundary the junction diverges from the germline segment, which might be a read error. Here the gene names and germline are mouse. Sequencing ends 1 residue short of the CDR3 end; the germline J gene provides the rest. Other DNA sequences in this specimen translate into the identical CDR3. The V and J genes are TRBV3 and TRBJ2-5, with 9 bases fitting TRBD2. The CDR3 spans 14 residues. From germline, CDR1 is SNHLY and CDR2 FYNGKV (reference sequence). This chain's CDR3 is CASSPGGVQDTQYF. The CDR3 DNA, read in part, is TGCGCCAGCAGCCCTGGGGGGGTCCAAGACACCCAGTAC.

Concerning this clone: Gene names denote mouse genes. The CDR3 goes on 1 residue after the read ends, and that part is filled in from the germline J gene. The rearrangement links TRBV13-3 to TRBJ1-3; D unresolved. Germline-derived CDR1 and CDR2 are NNHDY and SYVADS. V lost 2 bases, J lost 0 bases, and 6 bases lay in between. This CDR3 is 14 amino acids long. The CDR3 DNA, read in part, is TGTGCCAGCAGTGAGCCAGGTTCTGGAAATACGCTCTAT. Its protein product is CASSEPGSGNTLY. The whole CDR3 reads CASSEPGSGNTLYF.